This T cell receptor beta chain was recorded in a study of T cell clonotyping in hematopoietic cell transplantation. Study findings and constraints: Cells were unsorted, so CD4 and CD8 contributions were not separated. Higher Inverse Simpson Index values in graft donor and pretransplant recipient predicted broader posttransplant TCR diversity. Few recipient clonotypes overlapped donors; over 95% were de novo at given depth. Recipient TCR diversity dropped after transplant; expanded clonotypes rose from day 30 to 180.

TCRdb keeps only in-frame clones here, not all; method: immunoSEQ multiplex PCR. The sample contains tens of thousands of clones, roughly 96% of which appear only once. Turning to this clone: Its antigen is not identified.

The germline V gene has CDR1 SEHNR and CDR2 FQNEAQ (reference sequence). The CDR3 runs to 14 residues. V lost 2 bases and J 9 bases, leaving 14 bases between the germline ends. This clonotype was sampled from a man in his thirties or forties in good health. Some clones in this sample may be carry-over from other donors' samples. The sample consisted of peripheral blood mononuclear cells. The rearrangement links TRBV7-9 to TRBJ2-1; unclear D gene. DNA for the CDR3: TGTGCCAGCAGCTTAATAAGCGCTTGGGGTGAGCAGTTCTTC. This gives the protein CASSLISAWGEQFF. Combining the CDR3 with reference TRBV7-9 and TRBJ2-1 gives the whole variable domain DTGVSQNPRHKITKRGQNVTFRCDPISEHNRLYWYRQTLGQGPEFLTYFQNEAQLEKSRLLSDRFSAERPKGSFSTLEIQRTEQGDSAMYLCASSLISAWGEQFFGPGTRLTVL.